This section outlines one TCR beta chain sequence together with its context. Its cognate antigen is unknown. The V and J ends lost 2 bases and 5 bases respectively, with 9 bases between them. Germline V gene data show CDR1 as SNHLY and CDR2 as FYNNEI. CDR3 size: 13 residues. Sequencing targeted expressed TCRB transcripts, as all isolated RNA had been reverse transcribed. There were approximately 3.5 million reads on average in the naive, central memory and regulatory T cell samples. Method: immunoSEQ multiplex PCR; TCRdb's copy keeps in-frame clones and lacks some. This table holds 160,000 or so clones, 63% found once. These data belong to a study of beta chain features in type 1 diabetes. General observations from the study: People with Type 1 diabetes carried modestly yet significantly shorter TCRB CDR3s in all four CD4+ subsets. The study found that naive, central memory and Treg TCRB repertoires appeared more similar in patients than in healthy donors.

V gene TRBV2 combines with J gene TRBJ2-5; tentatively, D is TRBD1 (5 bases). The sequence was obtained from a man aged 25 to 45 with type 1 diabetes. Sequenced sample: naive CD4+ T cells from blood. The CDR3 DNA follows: TGTGCCAGCAGTGAACAGCAGGGCGAGACCCAGTACTTC. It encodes CASSEQQGETQYF.